This record concerns one T cell receptor beta chain sequence. V was pared by 5 bases and J by 7 bases, with 12 bases of the junction left unmatched. Germline CDR1 reads LNHDA; CDR2 reads SQIVND (reference sequence). The CDR3 totals 17 residues. The data derive from a study of blood T cell repertoires in COVID-19. On the study more broadly: COVID-19 samples, acute and convalescent, were from the United States, Italy and Spain. The cDNA or gDNA used as material had been derived from T cells, B-cell-depleted T cells, or PBMCs.

Original data processing: Estimated nucleated cell counts came from reference gene primer amplification. The table came from immunoSEQ multiplex PCR; TCRdb's copy has only in-frame clones and leaves some out. V, J and clone size reflect that table, while D and trimming were determined from the DNA. The table records about 49,000 clones, roughly 88% of them present only once. The gene calls are TRBV19 and TRBJ2-2, with 11 bases that match TRBD2. Input material: peripheral blood. The TCR sequence derives from a human donor in a cohort sampled during active COVID-19. CDR3 in amino acids: CASSSSLAGAPGGELFF. CDR3 coding DNA: TGTGCCAGTAGTTCCTCACTAGCGGGGGCCCCAGGCGGGGAGCTGTTTTTT.